This T cell receptor beta chain was found in a study of high-grade serous ovarian cancer treatment subgroups. Points from the study as a whole: Different patients shared almost no repertoire; same-patient tumors shared about 0.095 to 0.79. Only CDR3 was analyzed; CDR1 and CDR2 were not. These tumor repertoires lack spatial information from bulk sequencing.

Repertoires were generated with immunoSEQ multiplex PCR, while TCRdb's copy carries only in-frame clones and drops some. The table lists 2,500 or so clones, 55% to 75% of them singletons. The tumor samples were collected prior to definitive surgery or chemotherapy. There are a few counts of this clone. Its antigen is not known. V was shortened by 7 bases and J by 0 bases, with 12 bases between the two germline ends. The CDR3 runs to 14 residues. Germline CDR1 reads SGHTA; CDR2 reads FQGNSA. The sequenced sample consisted of tumor tissue. The chain is built from TRBV7-2 and TRBJ1-1; D is perhaps TRBD1 (6 bases). The receptor was isolated from a human donor with high-grade serous ovarian cancer. CDR3 coding DNA: TGTGCCAGCATCCGGGACACTTTGAACACTGAAGCTTTCTTT. It specifies CASIRDTLNTEAFF.